This T cell receptor (beta chain) is drawn from a study of blood T cell repertoires in COVID-19. As for the study in general: Acute-phase and convalescent COVID-19 samples originated in the United States, Italy and Spain.

The CDR3 consists of 14 residues. With V trimmed by 4 bases and J by 7 bases, 10 bases remained unmatched. CDR1 is SGHRS and CDR2 is YFSETQ in the germline V gene. Adults between roughly 18 and 89 years of age took part from 20 to 25 US areas. Clinical history reported by participants formed the basis on which cohorts were assigned. Libraries were prepared by immunoSEQ multiplex PCR; TCRdb keeps only in-frame clonotypes and omits some of them. The sample shows about 200,000 clones, about 84% of them seen only once. The sequenced material came from PBMCs or T cells enriched from blood (not recorded which). This chain uses TRBV5-1 with TRBJ1-1; 7 bases line up with TRBD1. The TCR sequence derives from a middle-aged woman with acute COVID-19. The chain's CDR3 is CASSPRTGSFEAFF. The CDR3 region has the DNA TGCGCCAGCAGCCCGAGGACAGGAAGCTTTGAAGCTTTCTTT.